These 28 T cell receptor beta chains share one sample of origin, sequenced in a study of blood T cell repertoires in COVID-19. Only in-frame clones appear in the TCRdb table, and some are missing; sequencing was by immunoSEQ multiplex PCR. The sample holds 180,000 or so clones, 75% to 90% seen once. Sequencing input: peripheral blood. These receptors were obtained from a human donor with active or convalescent COVID-19. The donor label of this sample is uncertain.

The CDR3 nucleotides are TGTGCCAGCAGCCCGCTTACTACAGGGAGCAATCAGCCCCAGCATTTT. It specifies CASSPLTTGSNQPQHF. The rearrangement uses TRBV7-6 and TRBJ1-5, with a tentative D call TRBD1 (6 bases). V shed 5 bases and J shed 1 base, with 15 bases lying between them. Germline assignment: CDR1 SGHVS and CDR2 FNYEAQ. The CDR3 loop spans 16 amino acids.

As to this clone: The sample carries other DNA sequences with the same CDR3. The chain carries TRBV19 and TRBJ2-2, with 9 bases aligning to TRBD1. Per the germline V gene, CDR1 is LNHDA and CDR2 is SQIVND (reference sequence). This CDR3 is 14 amino acids long. Trimming took 8 bases from V and 3 from J; bases not matched to a gene: 4. Here the CDR3 reads CASRRDRDTGELFF. CDR3 nucleotide sequence: TGTGCCAGTCGACGGGACAGGGACACCGGGGAGCTGTTTTTT.

The chain joins TRBV7-2 to TRBJ2-5, with 14 positions matching TRBD2. In germline, CDR1 is SGHTA, CDR2 FQGNSA. This CDR3 has 14 residues. The ends lost 3 bases at V and 7 bases at J; junction bases unmatched: 1. The CDR3 loop is CASSLGLAGATQYF. In DNA form, the CDR3 reads TGTGCCAGCAGCTTGGGACTAGCGGGGGCGACCCAGTACTTC.

This clone was seen only a few times. The V and J genes are TRBV7-2 and TRBJ2-7, with 10 nucleotides matching TRBD2. Trimming at V came to 6 bases and at J to 4 bases, leaving 3 bases not matched to a gene. This CDR3 has 13 amino acids. Germline values: CDR1 SGHTA, CDR2 FQGNSA. The DNA for the CDR3 is TGTGCCAGCAGTCAGCGGGGGGGATACGAGCAGTACTTC. Protein product: CASSQRGGYEQYF.

A note on this clone: Other DNA sequences of this sample code for an identical CDR3. The chain carries TRBV6-5 and TRBJ2-5; no reliable D call. Trimming shortened V by 0 bases and J by 4 bases, and 3 bases separated the two germline ends. From germline, CDR1 is MNHEY and CDR2 SVGAGI. The CDR3 is 12 residues long. CDR3 in amino acids: CASSYSAETQYF. In DNA form, the CDR3 reads TGTGCCAGCAGTTACTCGGCAGAGACCCAGTACTTC.

V usage is TRBV28 and J usage is TRBJ2-5, with D tentatively TRBD1 (6 bases). The CDR3 runs 13 residues. Trimming stripped 10 bases from V and 5 bases from J, with 17 bases between. The V gene's germline CDR1 is MDHEN and CDR2 SYDVKM. The chain's CDR3 is CATTSGGKETQYF. As DNA, the CDR3 is TGTGCCACTACATCTGGGGGCAAGGAGACCCAGTACTTC.

V usage is TRBV19 and J usage is TRBJ1-5; TRBD1 might be the D (6 bases). V lost 4 bases and J 1 base, leaving 11 bases between the germline ends. Germline V CDR1 and CDR2: LNHDA, SQIVND (reference sequence). This CDR3 is 15 amino acids long. The CDR3 region has the DNA TGTGCCAGTAGTAGAGTTCAGGGGAGCAATCAGCCCCAGCATTTT. Translation: CASSRVQGSNQPQHF.

The chain combines TRBV10-3 with TRBJ2-7; 16 nucleotides match TRBD2. This CDR3 has 15 amino acids. CDR1 ENHRY and CDR2 SYGVKD come from the germline V gene. With 10 bases clipped from V and 2 bases from J, the junction kept 5 bases outside the gene matches. The CDR3 reads CATGTSGRGTYEQYF. The CDR3 DNA reads as TGTGCCACCGGGACTAGCGGGAGGGGAACCTACGAGCAGTACTTC.

This clone has a single count. J is TRBJ1-5 and V is TRBV28; D ambiguous. The V end lost 2 bases, the J end lost 0 bases, and 8 bases lay between the germline ends. Germline loops: CDR1 MDHEN, CDR2 SYDVKM. The CDR3 runs to 15 residues. CDR3 amino acids: CASSLVADSNQPQHF. The CDR3 bases are TGTGCCAGCAGTTTAGTAGCTGATAGCAATCAGCCCCAGCATTTT.

The gene calls are TRBV7-2 and TRBJ2-2, with a weak D call TRBD2 (5 bases). The CDR3 has 15 amino acids. CDR1 is SGHTA and CDR2 is FQGNSA in the germline V gene. With 3 bases removed from V and 7 bases from J, the gap between germline ends came to 15 bases. CDR3 in amino acids: CASSFAGLGRGELFF. The CDR3 DNA reads as TGTGCCAGCAGCTTTGCCGGACTTGGGCGCGGGGAGCTGTTTTTT.

This clone was seen only a few times. The rearrangement joins TRBV21-1 to TRBJ2-7; the tabulated D call, TRBD1, remains unverified against the DNA. TRBV21-1 is marked as a pseudogene. This CDR3 region has 18 residues. The DNA of the CDR3 is TGTGCCAGCAGCAAATTAGCGTCAAACAGGGTAACGTCCTACGAGCAGTACTTC. This sequence encodes CASSKLASNRVTSYEQYF.

The genes are TRBV5-1 and TRBJ2-7; D might be TRBD2 (7 bases). This CDR3 is 15 amino acids long. Trimming removed 0 bases at V and 7 bases at J, with 17 bases between. Germline V gene data show CDR1 as SGHRS and CDR2 as YFSETQ. CDR3 residues: CASSLGVGGGTEQYF. The CDR3 nucleotides read TGCGCCAGCAGCTTGGGCGTCGGGGGAGGGACAGAGCAGTACTTC.

The rearrangement links TRBV2 to TRBJ2-5; TRBD2 aligns across 11 bases. CDR1 and CDR2 from the germline V gene are SNHLY and FYNNEI. The CDR3 extends over 18 amino acids. Trimming cost V 8 bases and J 4 bases; bases outside gene matches: 18. The CDR3 is CASEDRLSGRASGETQYF. In DNA, the CDR3 is TGTGCCAGCGAGGACAGACTTAGCGGGAGGGCCTCTGGAGAGACCCAGTACTTC.

The V and J genes are TRBV5-4 and TRBJ2-7; 11 bases line up with TRBD2. Germline CDR1 SGHNT, CDR2 YYREEE (reference sequence). This CDR3 is built from 15 residues. V gave up 4 bases and J gave up 11 bases; unmatched junction bases: 14. The chain's CDR3 is CASSRTGTSGSKEYF. For the CDR3, the DNA is TGTGCCAGCAGCCGGACCGGGACTAGCGGCTCTAAAGAGTACTTC. Together with reference TRBV5-4 and TRBJ2-7, the CDR3 gives the full variable domain: ETGVTQSPTHLIKTRGQQVTLRCSSQSGHNTVSWYQQALGQGPQFIFQYYREEENGRGNFPPRFSGLQFPNYSSELNVNALELDDSALYLCASSRTGTSGSKEYFGPGTRLTVT.

The CDR3 DNA reads as TGTGCCTGGTCGAAACCCGGACAGGGTAGAGCTTTCTTT. As protein: CAWSKPGQGRAFF. The genes are TRBV30 and TRBJ1-1; TRBD1 matches at 8 bases. The CDR3 runs to 13 residues. Trimming at V came to 5 bases and at J to 10 bases, leaving 12 bases not matched to a gene. CDR1 is GTSNPN, CDR2 SVGIG, per germline (reference sequence).

The chain is built from TRBV7-2 and TRBJ2-2; 11 nucleotides line up with TRBD2. V lost 6 bases and J lost 1; bases outside the gene matches: 1. This CDR3 spans 15 amino acids. Germline V gene data show CDR1 as SGHTA and CDR2 as FQGNSA. The CDR3 region has the DNA TGTGCCAGCAGTGGACTAGCGGGGAACACCGGGGAGCTGTTTTTT. It codes for CASSGLAGNTGELFF.

V is TRBV29-1 and J is TRBJ1-5, with 7 bases lining up with TRBD1. Germline values: CDR1 SQVTM, CDR2 ANQGSEA. The CDR3 loop spans 16 amino acids. Unmatched junction bases numbered 6, after V lost 0 bases and J lost 1 base. The CDR3 is CSVEDQAGGSNQPQHF. The CDR3 DNA reads as TGCAGCGTTGAAGATCAGGCAGGGGGGAGCAATCAGCCCCAGCATTTT.

This chain joins TRBV29-1 and TRBJ1-2, with TRBD1 matching over 7 bases. CDR3 size: 14 residues. V shed 1 base, J shed 4 bases, and the junction held 6 bases outside the gene matches. The V gene's germline CDR1 is SQVTM and CDR2 ANQGSEA. The CDR3 loop reads CSVEGLSGGYGYTF. Written as DNA, the CDR3 is TGCAGCGTTGAAGGTCTTTCAGGGGGCTATGGCTACACCTTC.

The chain recombines TRBV6-5 with TRBJ1-1; D call uncertain. V was shortened by 7 bases and J by 6 bases, with 9 bases between the two germline ends. CDR3 size: 11 residues. Per the germline V gene, CDR1 is MNHEY and CDR2 is SVGAGI. This CDR3 is CASTPGPEAFF. The CDR3 DNA reads as TGTGCCAGCACCCCCGGTCCTGAAGCTTTCTTT.

The CDR3 nucleotides are TGTGCCATCAGTGTTCCAGGCCGCAATGAGCAGTTCTTC. This translates into CAISVPGRNEQFF. The rearrangement uses TRBV10-3 and TRBJ2-1; D remains ambiguous. There are 13 residues in the CDR3. Deletions cut 4 bases from V and 6 bases from J, with 10 bases between. CDR1 and CDR2 from the germline V gene are ENHRY and SYGVKD.

This rearrangement joins TRBV14 to TRBJ2-7; 11 bases map to TRBD2. CDR1 is SGHDN and CDR2 is FVKESK in the germline V gene. V lost 4 bases and J lost 4; bases outside the gene matches: 12. CDR3 length equals 17 residues. The CDR3 region is CASSRLAGGWGTYEQYF. The CDR3 bases are TGTGCCAGCAGCCGGCTAGCGGGAGGTTGGGGAACTTACGAGCAGTACTTC.

This clone has more than one count but fewer than ten. The J gene is TRBJ1-3, the V gene TRBV3-1 (or the pseudogene TRBV3-2), with 9 bases identical to TRBD1. This CDR3 spans 16 amino acids. Trimming removed 4 bases from V and 2 bases from J; junction bases left unmatched: 6. Germline CDR1 reads LGHDT; CDR2 reads YNNKEL (reference sequence). The CDR3 is CASSPEDRGAGNTIYF. For the CDR3, the DNA is TGTGCCAGCAGCCCAGAGGACAGGGGAGCTGGAAACACCATATATTTT.

This rearrangement joins TRBV6-5 to TRBJ2-7, with D perhaps TRBD1 (6 bases). The CDR3 extends over 14 amino acids. Trimming took 6 bases from V and 3 from J, leaving 15 bases between them. Germline loops: CDR1 MNHEY, CDR2 SVGAGI. This CDR3 is CASSSQGYSYEQYF. In nucleotides, the CDR3 is TGTGCCAGCAGCTCCCAGGGGTATAGCTACGAGCAGTACTTC.

J is TRBJ2-2 and V is TRBV27, with TRBD1 matching over 7 bases. The CDR3 has 16 residues. Unmatched junction bases numbered 7, after V lost 6 bases and J lost 0 bases. The germline gives CDR1 MNHEY, CDR2 SMNVEV (reference sequence). CDR3 sequence: CASRKNRGSNTGELFF. The CDR3 coding sequence is TGTGCCAGCAGAAAAAACAGGGGATCGAACACCGGGGAGCTGTTTTTT.

The rearrangement joins TRBV16 to TRBJ1-5; D may be TRBD1 (6 bases). Trimming left V 2 bases short and J 2 bases short, with 7 bases between. This CDR3 is 14 amino acids long. CDR1 KGHSY and CDR2 FQNENV come from the germline V gene. Written as DNA, the CDR3 is TGTGCCAGCAGCCAAGAGGGGGGCAATCAGCCCCAGCATTTT. This translates into CASSQEGGNQPQHF.

The rearrangement uses TRBV12-1 and TRBJ2-7; no check of the table's D call, TRBD2, against the DNA was made. TRBV12-1 is classified as a pseudogene. This CDR3 contains 17 residues. The CDR3 DNA is TGTGCCAGCAGCTTTCCCCGTGGCCAGCGGGACCCCTACGAGCAGTACTTC. Protein sequence: CASSFPRGQRDPYEQYF.

This chain uses TRBV30 with TRBJ2-2; perhaps TRBD2 as D (6 bases). CDR1 GTSNPN and CDR2 SVGIG come from the germline V gene (reference sequence). Trimming stripped 7 bases from V and 6 bases from J, with 15 bases between. The CDR3 is 13 amino acids. DNA of the CDR3: TGTGCCTCCTACCCGAGGGAGGCCGGGGAGCTGTTTTTT. Protein product: CASYPREAGELFF.

The chain uses TRBV5-4 and TRBJ2-3, with 10 bases identical to TRBD2. Trimming removed 6 bases from V and 5 bases from J; junction bases left unmatched: 12. The CDR3 consists of 16 residues. Germline values: CDR1 SGHNT, CDR2 YYREEE (reference sequence). The CDR3 spells CASTPTSGSSGDTQYF. CDR3 nucleotide sequence: TGTGCCAGCACACCGACTAGCGGGTCTTCGGGAGATACGCAGTATTTT.